A selection of T cell receptor beta chains follows, all from one sample in a study of Graves' ophthalmopathy and Graves' hyperthyroidism. TCRdb redid the calling of the multiplex PCR reads with MiXCR, one entry per CDR3 protein. The data show about 740,000 distinct CDR3 sequences, 40% seen once. The sample was peripheral blood. The receptors come from an adult man with Graves' ophthalmopathy. Both conserved end residues are trimmed from each CDR3. The order of the fields is J gene, V gene, CDR3 protein.

J gene: TRBJ2-5; V gene: TRBV15; CDR3 protein: ATSDPGTGQQETQY
J gene: TRBJ1-2; V gene: TRBV29-1; CDR3 protein: SVDFTGDYGYT
J gene: TRBJ1-2; V gene: TRBV12-3/TRBV12-4; CDR3 protein: ASSPAVPRGYT
J gene: TRBJ2-7; V gene: TRBV24-1; CDR3 protein: ASSLGTSGRNEQY
J gene: TRBJ2-7; V gene: TRBV20-1; CDR3 protein: SARAGTGVRYEQY
J gene: TRBJ2-2; V gene: TRBV12-3/TRBV12-4; CDR3 protein: ASATGGIGTGELF
J gene: TRBJ2-2; V gene: TRBV7-9; CDR3 protein: ASSLTGNTGELF
J gene: TRBJ1-4; V gene: TRBV25-1; CDR3 protein: ASSEYGTAEKLF
J gene: TRBJ1-1; V gene: TRBV6-6; CDR3 protein: ASREGGWMTEAF
J gene: TRBJ2-7; V gene: TRBV20-1; CDR3 protein: SVRPRTGTYEQY
J gene: TRBJ1-5; V gene: TRBV6-6; CDR3 protein: ASSEVGEKTNRNQPQH
J gene: TRBJ1-1; V gene: TRBV19; CDR3 protein: ASSYGSVSTEAF
J gene: .; V gene: TRBV7-9; CDR3 protein: ASSLRGNNEQF
J gene: TRBJ1-3; V gene: TRBV11-2; CDR3 protein: ASSLGDPGNTIY
J gene: TRBJ1-5; V gene: TRBV12-3/TRBV12-4; CDR3 protein: ASSGWRDDQPQH
J gene: TRBJ1-1; V gene: TRBV25-1; CDR3 protein: ARSDRGRLTEAF
J gene: TRBJ1-5; V gene: TRBV24-1; CDR3 protein: ASRDLGQVGNQPQH
J gene: TRBJ1-5; V gene: TRBV24-1; CDR3 protein: ATSSIEQGPQPQH
J gene: TRBJ1-1; V gene: TRBV7-8; CDR3 protein: ASSDQQGIGRMNTEAF
J gene: TRBJ2-7; V gene: TRBV10-3; CDR3 protein: AISEFRQGAYEQY
J gene: TRBJ2-1; V gene: TRBV7-6; CDR3 protein: ASSRVPTESSYNEQF
J gene: TRBJ1-5; V gene: TRBV19; CDR3 protein: ASSFTGTRNQPQH
J gene: TRBJ2-7; V gene: TRBV9; CDR3 protein: ASSAPDRYEQY
J gene: TRBJ2-7; V gene: TRBV20-1; CDR3 protein: SARDPLAGGEQY
J gene: TRBJ1-1; V gene: TRBV5-4; CDR3 protein: ASSPWRMNTEAF
J gene: TRBJ1-4; V gene: TRBV7-9; CDR3 protein: ASSFFGRNEKLF
J gene: TRBJ2-5; V gene: TRBV11-2; CDR3 protein: ASSLLAGGPRETQY
J gene: TRBJ1-1; V gene: TRBV7-2; CDR3 protein: ASSLVGHPEAF
J gene: TRBJ2-7; V gene: TRBV20-1; CDR3 protein: SARGANRGPDSYELY
J gene: TRBJ2-2; V gene: TRBV4-2; CDR3 protein: ASSQDLGTTGELF
J gene: TRBJ1-1; V gene: TRBV29-1; CDR3 protein: SGTGTGGETEAF
J gene: TRBJ2-7; V gene: TRBV6-4; CDR3 protein: ASSLGTGRTYEQY
J gene: TRBJ2-2; V gene: TRBV24-1; CDR3 protein: ATSGTGNGELF
J gene: TRBJ2-6; V gene: TRBV9; CDR3 protein: ASSQGLAHSGANVLT
J gene: TRBJ1-1; V gene: TRBV10-3; CDR3 protein: ATMGSRQGHTEAF
J gene: TRBJ1-2; V gene: TRBV25-1; CDR3 protein: ASVERQGEGYT
J gene: TRBJ2-2; V gene: TRBV25-1; CDR3 protein: ASRPGTANTGELF
J gene: TRBJ1-4; V gene: TRBV5-1; CDR3 protein: ASSLGAANEKLF
J gene: TRBJ2-5; V gene: TRBV4-1; CDR3 protein: ASSLVPGKETQY
J gene: TRBJ2-2; V gene: TRBV15; CDR3 protein: ATSREGGGELF
J gene: TRBJ1-1; V gene: TRBV10-3; CDR3 protein: ASTAGGSGTEAF
J gene: TRBJ1-2; V gene: TRBV29-1; CDR3 protein: SVELRTEAYGYT
J gene: TRBJ2-3; V gene: TRBV9; CDR3 protein: ASSVAGSGRADTQY
J gene: TRBJ1-3; V gene: TRBV29-1; CDR3 protein: SVESIGGTGNTIY
J gene: TRBJ2-2; V gene: TRBV10-3; CDR3 protein: ASSETGGIGELF
J gene: TRBJ1-2; V gene: TRBV29-1; CDR3 protein: SLEGRNHGYT
J gene: TRBJ1-4; V gene: TRBV7-9; CDR3 protein: ASSSSAKGRVKLF
J gene: TRBJ2-5; V gene: TRBV29-1; CDR3 protein: SVELAGGSAETQY
J gene: TRBJ2-6; V gene: TRBV19; CDR3 protein: ASRPQGVNVLT
J gene: TRBJ1-3; V gene: TRBV7-2; CDR3 protein: ASRRTGVQDTIY
J gene: TRBJ2-7; V gene: TRBV11-2; CDR3 protein: ASSLDRQPHYEQY
J gene: TRBJ2-5; V gene: TRBV10-3; CDR3 protein: AISELLQGYETQY
J gene: TRBJ2-3; V gene: TRBV5-5; CDR3 protein: ASSSGLATDTQY